Given below is one TCR beta chain in context. As yet, its antigen is unknown. This CDR3 comprises 16 residues. Trimming took 1 base from V and 3 from J; bases not matched to a gene: 3. Germline V CDR1 and CDR2: SGHKS, YYEKEE (reference sequence). These data come from a study of radiation and T cells in renal cell carcinoma. Notes on the study in general: No pretreatment tumor biopsies were available for baseline clonotypes. From baseline, blood top tumor clonotypes peaked at 2 weeks post-radiation.

Method: immunoSEQ multiplex PCR; TCRdb's copy keeps in-frame clones and lacks some. The sample shows 75,000 to 95,000 clones, over 80% of them seen only once. Time point indicated: blood 4 weeks post-SBRT, at nephrectomy. The treatment is: 15 Gy SBRT to primary tumor, nephrectomy 4 weeks later. Nephrectomy followed 15 Gy stereotactic body radiation by 4 weeks. The chain has TRBV5-5 and TRBJ2-2; TRBD2 matches 10 bases. The receptor was derived from a middle-aged man with renal cell carcinoma. Source: blood, taken from a patient whose treatment included radiotherapy and nephrectomy. The CDR3 region has the DNA TGTGCCAGCAGCTTGCGAGCGGGGGGGGACACCGGGGAGCTGTTTTTT. As protein: CASSLRAGGDTGELFF.